This section outlines one TCR beta chain sequence together with its context. Its antigen is unknown. PCR primers comprised 60 Vbeta and 13 Jbeta primers. Generated by immunoSEQ multiplex PCR, the TCRdb table keeps only in-frame clones and is missing some. The table lists fewer than 45,000 clones, approximately 79% of them singletons, with around 8.4% in the top ten. This specimen belongs to a study of cytomegalovirus exposure and HLA in healthy donors. Study-wide background: Out of 398 genotyped donors, about 80% belonged to the Caucasian-associated ancestry cluster. Overall study results and limits: V- and J-gene trimming in TCR beta was tied to a missense DCLRE1C variant by an analysis performed later. Some TCR beta chains (164 of them) were listed as cytomegalovirus-associated.

This CDR3 is built from 16 residues. Trimming removed 1 base at V and 4 bases at J, with 17 bases between. Germline V gene sequence: CDR1 SGHDT, CDR2 YYEEEE. This sequence joins TRBV5-6 and TRBJ1-2; possibly TRBD1 for D (5 bases). This clonotype was sampled from a woman aged 25 to 39 in good health and CMV-seropositive. Sequencing was performed on PBMCs. CDR3 protein: CASSLPISTAFYGYTF. In nucleotides, the CDR3 is TGTGCCAGCAGCTTGCCGATATCGACAGCCTTCTATGGCTACACCTTC.